The rows below give T cell receptor beta chains drawn from one sample of a study of pediatric ulcerative colitis. Produced via immunoSEQ multiplex PCR; TCRdb's table is partial and in-frame only. Counted here are 54,000 or so clones, over 70% occurring once; the ten biggest clones make up approximately 1.5%. The sample taken for sequencing was blood. All receptors come from a boy aged 5-17 years who was a control in a study of pediatric ulcerative colitis. Each CDR3 is given with its conserved first and last residue. A D gene is named only where the DNA matches it firmly. Clone size is stated in some rows and not others, as once, few, many or a class when expanded.

J gene,D gene,clone size,V gene,CDR3 protein,CDR3 DNA
TRBJ2-6,-,-,TRBV25-1,CASGGWGRESGANVLTF,TGTGCCAGCGGCGGGTGGGGTCGGGAATCTGGGGCCAACGTCCTGACTTTC
TRBJ2-1,TRBD1,-,TRBV27,CASSFERQGSLRNEQFF,TGTGCCAGCAGTTTTGAGCGACAGGGTTCGTTACGAAATGAGCAGTTCTTC
TRBJ2-5,TRBD2,-,TRBV5-1,CASRGLAGGLETQYF,TGCGCCAGCAGAGGACTAGCGGGAGGCCTAGAGACCCAGTACTTC
TRBJ2-7,TRBD2,few,TRBV6-5,CASSSSGYYEQYF,TGTGCCAGCAGTAGTAGCGGGTACTACGAGCAGTACTTC
TRBJ1-1,-,-,TRBV27,CASRLVGAGTEAFF,TGTGCCAGCCGGCTCGTGGGGGCGGGCACTGAAGCTTTCTTT
TRBJ2-1,TRBD2,-,TRBV10-3,CAISEWSSGKNEQFF,TGTGCCATCAGTGAGTGGTCTAGCGGGAAGAATGAGCAGTTCTTC
TRBJ2-7,-,-,TRBV27,CASQRDPTYEQYF,TGTGCCAGTCAAAGGGACCCGACCTACGAGCAGTACTTC
TRBJ1-1,TRBD1,-,TRBV27,CASSLDRDSWNTEAFF,TGTGCCAGCAGTCTAGACAGGGATTCTTGGAACACTGAAGCTTTCTTT
TRBJ2-5,-,few,TRBV7-3,CASSLTGGGGETQYF,TGTGCCAGCAGCTTAACCGGAGGGGGCGGGGAGACCCAGTACTTC
TRBJ1-1,-,few,TRBV29-1,CSGGRGPEAFF,TGCAGCGGTGGCAGGGGCCCTGAAGCTTTCTTT
TRBJ1-1,-,-,TRBV7-8,CASSFSLATEAFF,TGTGCCAGCAGCTTTAGTCTTGCTACTGAAGCTTTCTTT
TRBJ2-7,TRBD1,-,TRBV28,CASSPPGQGAKGGEQYF,TGTGCCAGCAGTCCTCCGGGACAGGGGGCGAAGGGTGGCGAGCAGTACTTC
TRBJ2-7,TRBD2,-,TRBV5-1,CASSFGTSDYEQYF,TGCGCCAGCAGCTTCGGGACTAGCGACTACGAGCAGTACTTC
TRBJ1-2,TRBD1,-,TRBV28,CASSLWTGVDGYTF,TGTGCCAGCAGTTTATGGACAGGGGTGGACGGCTACACCTTC
TRBJ2-3,-,-,TRBV19,CASSIGADSKPGDTQYF,TGTGCCAGTAGTATAGGGGCCGACAGCAAGCCGGGGGATACGCAGTATTTT
TRBJ2-7,-,-,TRBV28,CASSRGQGPYGQYF,TGTGCCAGCAGTCGGGGCCAGGGCCCCTACGGGCAGTACTTC
TRBJ2-7,-,once,TRBV19,CASSIFGGSAYEQYF,TGTGCCAGTAGTATTTTCGGCGGCAGTGCCTACGAGCAGTACTTC
TRBJ2-1,TRBD2,-,TRBV7-3,CASSLNPNAGTSWFF,TGTGCCAGCAGCCTCAACCCAAACGCCGGGACTAGCTGGTTCTTC
TRBJ2-3,TRBD2,-,TRBV7-2,CASRPTSGVRDTQYF,TGTGCCAGCAGACCGACTAGCGGGGTTCGAGATACGCAGTATTTT
TRBJ1-3,-,few,TRBV4-2,CASSHDEGKGNTIYF,TGTGCCAGCAGCCACGACGAGGGGAAAGGAAACACCATATATTTT
TRBJ2-7,-,-,TRBV9,CASSVGQGWSYEQYF,TGTGCCAGCAGCGTAGGGCAGGGCTGGTCGTACGAGCAGTACTTC
TRBJ2-5,TRBD1,-,TRBV19,CASSLGTGIEETQYF,TGTGCCAGTAGCCTCGGGACAGGGATCGAAGAGACCCAGTACTTC
TRBJ2-5,TRBD2,-,TRBV5-1,CASSLTSGFETQYF,TGCGCCAGCAGCCTGACTAGCGGGTTCGAGACCCAGTACTTC
TRBJ2-3,-,-,TRBV4-3,CASSQDLGVADTQYF,TGCGCCAGCAGCCAAGATCTGGGGGTAGCAGATACGCAGTATTTT
TRBJ1-2,-,-,TRBV4-1,CASSQEGDPYGYTF,TGCGCCAGCAGCCAAGAGGGGGACCCCTATGGCTACACCTTC
TRBJ1-5,-,-,TRBV28,CASSIGGRGNQPQHF,TGTGCCAGCAGTATAGGGGGAAGGGGCAATCAGCCCCAGCATTTT
TRBJ2-1,-,-,TRBV28,CARIGGRVHNEQFF,TGTGCCAGGATAGGGGGGAGGGTCCACAATGAGCAGTTCTTC